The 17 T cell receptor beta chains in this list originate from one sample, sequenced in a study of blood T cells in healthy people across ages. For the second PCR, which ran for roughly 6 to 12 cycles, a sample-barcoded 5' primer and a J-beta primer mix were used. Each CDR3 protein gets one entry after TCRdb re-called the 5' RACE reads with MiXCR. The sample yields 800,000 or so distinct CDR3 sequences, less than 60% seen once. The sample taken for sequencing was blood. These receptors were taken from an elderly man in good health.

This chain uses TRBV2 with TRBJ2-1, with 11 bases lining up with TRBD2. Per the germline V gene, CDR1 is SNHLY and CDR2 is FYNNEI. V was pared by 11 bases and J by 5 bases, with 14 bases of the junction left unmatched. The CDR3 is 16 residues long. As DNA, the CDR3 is TGTGCCCTCTCGGACGCTAGCGGGAGGATCCACAATGAGCAGTTCTTC. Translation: CALSDASGRIHNEQFF. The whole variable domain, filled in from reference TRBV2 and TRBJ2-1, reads EPEVTQTPSHQVTQMGQEVILRCVPISNHLYFYWYRQILGQKVEFLVSFYNNEISEKSEIFDDQFSVERPDGSNFTLKIRSTKLEDSAMYFCALSDASGRIHNEQFFGPGTRLTVL.

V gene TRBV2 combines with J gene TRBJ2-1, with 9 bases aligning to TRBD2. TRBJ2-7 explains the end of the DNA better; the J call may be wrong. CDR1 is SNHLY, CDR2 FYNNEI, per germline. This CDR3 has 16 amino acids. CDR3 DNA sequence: TGTGCCAGGGAAACGTCGACTAGCGGAACCTACAATGAGCAGTACTTC. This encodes CARETSTSGTYNEQYF.

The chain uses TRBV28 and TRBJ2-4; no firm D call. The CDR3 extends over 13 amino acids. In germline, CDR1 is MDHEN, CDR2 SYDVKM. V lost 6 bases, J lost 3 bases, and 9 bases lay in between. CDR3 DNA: TGTGCCAGCAGAGAAACGGGCAAAAACATTCAGTACTTC. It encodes CASRETGKNIQYF.

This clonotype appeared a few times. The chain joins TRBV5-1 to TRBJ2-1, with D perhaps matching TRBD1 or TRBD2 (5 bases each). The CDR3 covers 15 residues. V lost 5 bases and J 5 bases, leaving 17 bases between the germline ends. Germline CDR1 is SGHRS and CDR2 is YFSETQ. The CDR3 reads CASSFRDPGNNEQFF. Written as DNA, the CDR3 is TGCGCCAGCAGTTTTCGGGACCCAGGGAACAATGAGCAGTTCTTC.

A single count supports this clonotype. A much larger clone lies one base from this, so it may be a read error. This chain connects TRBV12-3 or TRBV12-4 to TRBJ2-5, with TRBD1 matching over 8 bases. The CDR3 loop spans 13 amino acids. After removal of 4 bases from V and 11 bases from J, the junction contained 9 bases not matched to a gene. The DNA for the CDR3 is TGTGCCAGCAGTTGTCAGGGGGCGGTTTGGCAGTACTTC. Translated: CASSCQGAVWQYF.

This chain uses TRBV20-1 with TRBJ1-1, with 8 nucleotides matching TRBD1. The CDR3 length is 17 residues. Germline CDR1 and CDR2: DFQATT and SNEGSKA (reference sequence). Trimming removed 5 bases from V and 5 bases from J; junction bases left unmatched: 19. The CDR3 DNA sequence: TGCAGTGCTCCAACTCGCGCGGCAGGGGGCCGGAATACTGAAGCTTTCTTT. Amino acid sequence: CSAPTRAAGGRNTEAFF.

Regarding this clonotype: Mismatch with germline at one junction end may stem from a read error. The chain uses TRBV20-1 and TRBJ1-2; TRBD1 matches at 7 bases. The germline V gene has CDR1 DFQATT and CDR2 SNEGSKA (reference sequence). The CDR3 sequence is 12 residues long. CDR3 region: CSAKRDSGGCTF. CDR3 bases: TGCAGTGCCAAGAGGGACAGCGGTGGCTGCACCTTC.

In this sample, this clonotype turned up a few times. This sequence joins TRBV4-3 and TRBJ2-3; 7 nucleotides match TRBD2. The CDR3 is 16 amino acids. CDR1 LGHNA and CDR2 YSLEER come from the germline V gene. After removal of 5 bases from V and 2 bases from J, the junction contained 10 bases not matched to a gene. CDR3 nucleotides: TGCGCCAGCAGCTCAAGCACTAGCGCCAACACAGATACGCAGTATTTT. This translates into CASSSSTSANTDTQYF.

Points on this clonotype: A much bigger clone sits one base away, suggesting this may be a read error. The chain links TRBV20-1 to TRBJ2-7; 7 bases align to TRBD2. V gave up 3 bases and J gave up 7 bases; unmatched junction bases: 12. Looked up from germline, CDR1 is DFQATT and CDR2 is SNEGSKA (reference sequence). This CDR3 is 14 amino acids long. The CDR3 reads CSARAPGGTNEQYF. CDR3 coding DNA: TGCAGTGCTAGGGCCCCGGGAGGAACCAATGAGCAGTACTTC.

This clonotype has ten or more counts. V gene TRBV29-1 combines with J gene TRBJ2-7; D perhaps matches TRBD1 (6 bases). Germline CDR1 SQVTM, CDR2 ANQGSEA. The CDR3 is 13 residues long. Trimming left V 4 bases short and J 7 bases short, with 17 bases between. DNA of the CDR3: TGCAGCGTTGTAGTGGCAGGGGCAGGAGAGCAGTACTTC. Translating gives CSVVVAGAGEQYF.

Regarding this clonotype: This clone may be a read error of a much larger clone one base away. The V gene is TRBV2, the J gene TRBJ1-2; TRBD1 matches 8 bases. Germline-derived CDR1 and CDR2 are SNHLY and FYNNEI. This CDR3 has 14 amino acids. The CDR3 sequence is CAIPGTGVGYGHTF. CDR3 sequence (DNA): TGTGCCATTCCGGGGACAGGCGTGGGCTATGGCCACACCTTC.

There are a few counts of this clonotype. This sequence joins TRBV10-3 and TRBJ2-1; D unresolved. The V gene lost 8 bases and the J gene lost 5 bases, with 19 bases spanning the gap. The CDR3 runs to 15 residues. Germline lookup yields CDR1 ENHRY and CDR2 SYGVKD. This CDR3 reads CAISGVSYPDNEQFF. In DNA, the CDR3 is TGTGCCATCTCGGGTGTCTCCTATCCTGACAATGAGCAGTTCTTC.

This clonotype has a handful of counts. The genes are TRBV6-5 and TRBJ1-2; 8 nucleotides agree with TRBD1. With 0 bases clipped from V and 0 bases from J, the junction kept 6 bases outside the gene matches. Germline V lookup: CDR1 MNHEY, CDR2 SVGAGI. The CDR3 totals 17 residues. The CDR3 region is CASSYSGTGASNYGYTF. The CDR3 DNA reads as TGTGCCAGCAGTTACTCGGGGACAGGAGCCTCTAACTATGGCTACACCTTC.

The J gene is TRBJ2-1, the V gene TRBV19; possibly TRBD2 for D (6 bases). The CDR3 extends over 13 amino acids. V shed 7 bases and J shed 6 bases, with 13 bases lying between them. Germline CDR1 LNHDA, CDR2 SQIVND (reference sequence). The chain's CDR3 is CASTSRRGNEQFF. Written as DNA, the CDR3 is TGTGCCAGTACCTCCCGGCGGGGCAATGAGCAGTTCTTC.

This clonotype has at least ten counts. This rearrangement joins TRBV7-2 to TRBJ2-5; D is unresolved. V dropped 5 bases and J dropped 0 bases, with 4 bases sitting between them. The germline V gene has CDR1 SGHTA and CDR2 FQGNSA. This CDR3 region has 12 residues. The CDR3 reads CASSQDQETQYF. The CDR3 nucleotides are TGTGCCAGCAGCCAGGACCAAGAGACCCAGTACTTC.

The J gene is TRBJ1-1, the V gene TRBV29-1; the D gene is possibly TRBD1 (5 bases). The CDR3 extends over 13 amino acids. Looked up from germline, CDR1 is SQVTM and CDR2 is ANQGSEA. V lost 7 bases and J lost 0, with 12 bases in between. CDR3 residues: CSGTGALNTEAFF. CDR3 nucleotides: TGCAGCGGAACCGGGGCTTTGAACACTGAAGCTTTCTTT.

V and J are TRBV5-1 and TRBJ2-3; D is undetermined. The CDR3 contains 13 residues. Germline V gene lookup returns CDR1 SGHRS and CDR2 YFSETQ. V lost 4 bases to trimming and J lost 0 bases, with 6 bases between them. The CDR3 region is CASSHPSTDTQYF. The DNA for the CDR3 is TGCGCCAGCAGCCATCCTAGCACAGATACGCAGTATTTT.